The sample holds many counts of the clone carrying this TCR beta chain. What it binds is unknown. This entry belongs to a study of T-cell reconstitution after alpha-beta-depleted transplantation in children. As it was prepared, the TCRbeta library received unique molecular identifiers. Using its own MiXCR run on the PCR reads, TCRdb lists one record per CDR3 protein. The table lists 77,000 or so distinct CDR3 sequences, around 18% of them singletons. Trimming took 3 bases from V and 0 from J; bases not matched to a gene: 3. Germline CDR1 is SGHRS and CDR2 is YFSETQ. The CDR3 covers 15 residues. Findings and limits, study-wide: Surviving recipient T cells and intrathymic progenitors accounted for some patients' high TCRbeta diversity at day 60. As was reported, about two months after transplant, alpha-beta T cells came from several hundred expanded graft clones.

The source is a male patient between 2 and 15 years old who had a stem cell transplant for acute lymphoblastic leukemia, so the T cells may come from the graft donor. This rearrangement joins TRBV5-1 to TRBJ1-1, with TRBD1 matching 9 bases. Sequencing was performed on PBMCs, mostly from graft donor cells, taken 360 days after TCRalphabeta/CD19-depleted stem cell transplant. The CDR3 sequence: CASSSGQGLNTEAFF. The CDR3 DNA follows: TGCGCCAGCAGCTCGGGACAGGGTTTGAACACTGAAGCTTTCTTT.